The 25 T cell receptor beta chains listed next were all sequenced from one sample in a study of T-cell reconstitution after alpha-beta-depleted transplantation in children (dated by TCRdb to about 2016). The library relied on PCR. Sequenced using an Illumina HiSeq 2500. To normalize quantification of the TCRbeta repertoire, the TCR libraries were built with molecular barcoding that relied on unique molecular identifiers. TCRdb took the public reads, trimmed them with fastp at Q25, ran MiXCR for clone calling and kept in-frame beta chains. When rows share a CDR3 protein, they turn into one entry using the most common DNA and genes. Within this sample are roughly 610,000 distinct CDR3 sequences, with under 12% of them counted one time only. The top ten clones comprise less than 5% of the sample. The source was PBMCs from the stem cell graft donor, collected from the stem cell graft. These TCRs come from a human donor who donated a stem cell graft to a child with acute myeloid leukemia.

The rearrangement uses TRBV20-1 and TRBJ1-4, with D perhaps matching TRBD1 (5 bases). CDR3 length: 15 residues. Trimming left V 2 bases short and J 7 bases short, with 17 bases between. Germline V gives CDR1 DFQATT, CDR2 SNEGSKA (reference sequence). In nucleotides, the CDR3 is TGCAGTGCTAGACCTGCGGGGGTGGTCCGTGAAAAACTGTTTTTT. It yields the protein CSARPAGVVREKLFF.

This clonotype was seen only a few times. J is TRBJ1-2 and V is TRBV6-2 or TRBV6-3; 7 bases fit TRBD1. The V gene end was trimmed by 0 bases and the J gene end by 2 bases; junction bases not matched to a gene: 18. The CDR3 is made up of 20 amino acids. CDR1 is MNHEY, CDR2 SVGEGT, per germline. CDR3 sequence reads: CASSYSSVTGQNFENYGYTF. CDR3 nucleotide sequence: TGTGCCAGCAGTTACTCGAGTGTGACAGGGCAGAATTTTGAGAACTATGGCTACACCTTC.

The chain couples TRBV4-2 to TRBJ2-1; TRBD2 is a possible D gene (5 bases). The length of the CDR3 is 15 residues. Trimming shortened V by 1 base and J by 3 bases, and 10 bases separated the two germline ends. In germline, CDR1 is LGHNA, CDR2 YNFKEQ. The CDR3 DNA reads as TGTGCCAGCAGCCAAGCCCGCGGGCTCTACAATGAGCAGTTCTTC. This translates into CASSQARGLYNEQFF.

In its sample, this clonotype was seen a few times. V is TRBV4-3 and J is TRBJ1-3; D gene ambiguous. This CDR3 has 14 amino acids. CDR1 is LGHNA and CDR2 is YSLEER in the germline V gene. V was shortened by 0 bases and J by 4 bases, with 7 bases between the two germline ends. The CDR3 nucleotides are TGCGCCAGCAGCCAAGATTCGGGAGGAAACACCATATATTTT. As protein: CASSQDSGGNTIYF.

There are many counts of this clonotype. CDR3 coding DNA: TGTGCCAGCAGCCGGACAGGGGGTGGTGGAAACACCATATATTTT. This codes for CASSRTGGGGNTIYF. The rearrangement links TRBV12-3 or TRBV12-4 to TRBJ1-3; 10 bases are a match to TRBD1. V lost 6 bases to trimming and J lost 3 bases; unmatched junction nucleotides: 5. The CDR3 has 15 residues.

This sequence joins TRBV27 and TRBJ2-1, with TRBD1 identical over 7 bases. Germline trimming cut 6 bases from V and 4 bases from J; bases unmatched to any gene: 9. The CDR3 has 15 residues. Germline CDR1 reads MNHEY; CDR2 reads SMNVEV (reference sequence). The CDR3 reads CASSHRDSPYNEQFF. As DNA, the CDR3 is TGTGCCAGCAGCCACCGGGACAGCCCTTACAATGAGCAGTTCTTC.

A few counts support this clonotype. The V call is TRBV2, the J call TRBJ2-5; TRBD2 agrees at 9 bases. Germline assignment: CDR1 SNHLY and CDR2 FYNNEI. The CDR3 extends over 15 amino acids. J lost 5 bases, V lost 6 bases, and 10 bases had no gene match. The CDR3 reads CASRGRSGSGETQYF. DNA for the CDR3: TGTGCCAGCAGGGGTCGTAGCGGGAGTGGTGAGACCCAGTACTTC.

This clonotype was detected ten times or more. The rearrangement uses TRBV6-2 or TRBV6-3 and TRBJ2-5; 9 nucleotides agree with TRBD1. The V and J ends lost 6 bases and 5 bases, in that order; junction bases with no gene match: 4. This CDR3 is 13 amino acids long. The germline V gene has CDR1 MNHEY and CDR2 SVGEGT. The CDR3 DNA sequence: TGTGCCAGCAGGCGGACAGGGGAGGAGACCCAGTACTTC. Protein product: CASRRTGEETQYF.

This clonotype was observed at least ten times. The gene calls are TRBV5-1 and TRBJ2-7; D remains ambiguous. The CDR3 length is 14 residues. V gave up 0 bases and J gave up 5 bases, with 12 bases separating them. CDR1 and CDR2 (germline): SGHRS, YFSETQ. CDR3 in DNA: TGCGCCAGCAGCTTGGATCTTAGCATCGACGAGCAGTACTTC. Its translation is CASSLDLSIDEQYF.

CDR3 coding DNA: TGTGCCAGCAGCTTTGTGGCGGGTGATTCCTACGAGCAGTACTTC. Its translation: CASSFVAGDSYEQYF. J is TRBJ2-7 and V is TRBV7-8, with D possibly being TRBD2 (5 bases). Trimming pared 3 bases from V and 1 base from J, leaving 13 bases between. CDR1 is SGHVS, CDR2 FQNEAQ, per germline. This CDR3 has 15 residues.

This clonotype was counted a few times. The CDR3 DNA follows: TGTGCCAGCAGCTCCGAAATACAGGGGACCAATGAGCAGTTCTTC. This codes for CASSSEIQGTNEQFF. This chain uses TRBV12-3 or TRBV12-4 with TRBJ2-1, with 7 positions matching TRBD1. The CDR3 spans 15 residues. Trimming cost V 6 bases and J 6 bases; bases outside gene matches: 11.

With respect to this clonotype: Given a much more abundant clone one base away, this may be a read error. The rearrangement links TRBV30 to TRBJ2-3, with 10 bases lining up with TRBD2. V gave up 4 bases and J gave up 3 bases; unmatched junction bases: 4. This CDR3 contains 14 residues. CDR1 is GTSNPN, CDR2 SVGIG, per germline (reference sequence). The CDR3 DNA reads as TGTGCCTGGAAAGAGCGGGGGGGGACAGATACGCAGTATTTT. It encodes CAWKERGGTDTQYF.

The rearrangement joins TRBV6-2 or TRBV6-3 to TRBJ2-1; D not certain. CDR1 MNHEY and CDR2 SVGEGT come from the germline V gene. The CDR3 is 15 residues long. Deletions cut 6 bases from V and 0 bases from J, with 12 bases between. CDR3 amino acids: CASSRLMSSYNEQFF. The CDR3 DNA sequence: TGTGCCAGCAGCCGCCTAATGAGCTCCTACAATGAGCAGTTCTTC.

The chain recombines TRBV2 with TRBJ2-1; 8 bases line up with TRBD2. Germline CDR1 reads SNHLY; CDR2 reads FYNNEI. The CDR3 runs to 15 residues. J gave up 12 bases and V 1 base, and 11 bases lay outside the gene matches. The CDR3 region has the DNA TGTGCCAGCAGTGAAGAAATGAGGACTAGCAGGGGGCAGTTCTTC. Translating gives CASSEEMRTSRGQFF. The complete variable domain, with remaining parts taken from reference TRBV2 and TRBJ2-1, reads EPEVTQTPSHQVTQMGQEVILRCVPISNHLYFYWYRQILGQKVEFLVSFYNNEISEKSEIFDDQFSVERPDGSNFTLKIRSTKLEDSAMYFCASSEEMRTSRGQFFGPGTRLTVL.

Of note for this clonotype: This may arise from a read error, as a much more abundant clone is one base away. CDR3 region: CASSWITGELFF. DNA for the CDR3: TGTGCCAGCAGCTGGATCACCGGGGAGCTGTTTTTT. This chain connects TRBV5-5 to TRBJ2-2; no clear D. Trimming took 3 bases from V and 4 from J, leaving 4 bases between them. Germline CDR1 reads SGHKS; CDR2 reads YYEKEE (reference sequence). The CDR3 has 12 residues.

This clonotype was recorded at least ten times. The chain employs TRBV24-1 and TRBJ2-3; TRBD2 agrees at 11 bases. The CDR3 is 17 amino acids. In germline, CDR1 is KGHDR, CDR2 SFDVKD. The trim removed 4 bases at V and 1 base at J, leaving 6 bases unmatched. The CDR3 loop is CATSDPGTSGGTDTQYF. The CDR3 coding sequence is TGTGCCACCAGTGACCCCGGGACTAGCGGAGGCACAGATACGCAGTATTTT.

This clonotype was counted a few times. The DNA for the CDR3 is TGTGCCAGCAGCCAAGGGGACAGTCCAAATGAGCAGTTCTTC. This sequence encodes CASSQGDSPNEQFF. The chain has TRBV3-1 and TRBJ2-1; the match to TRBD1 covers 7 bases. The CDR3 runs 14 residues. V shed 1 base, J shed 7 bases, and the junction held 4 bases outside the gene matches. Germline CDR1 reads LGHDT; CDR2 reads YNNKEL (reference sequence).

V and J are TRBV20-1 and TRBJ2-3, with a weak D call TRBD2 (5 bases). The V gene's germline CDR1 is DFQATT and CDR2 SNEGSKA (reference sequence). V lost 0 bases, J lost 2 bases, and 15 bases lay in between. This CDR3 region has 16 residues. The chain's CDR3 is CSARDGLADSTDTQYF. The CDR3 DNA reads TGCAGTGCTAGAGATGGGCTAGCCGATTCCACAGATACGCAGTATTTT.

The chain links TRBV20-1 to TRBJ2-7; the match to TRBD1 covers 8 bases. Germline V gene sequence: CDR1 DFQATT, CDR2 SNEGSKA (reference sequence). CDR3 size: 16 residues. Here the CDR3 reads CCARRQGQRSSYEQYF. The CDR3 bases are TGCTGCGCTAGGAGACAGGGGCAAAGGAGCTCCTACGAGCAGTACTTC.

This clonotype was counted many times. CDR3 nucleotides: TGTGCCAGCAGCGTCGGGACAGACCCCTACGAGCAGTACTTC. Protein sequence: CASSVGTDPYEQYF. The chain joins TRBV9 to TRBJ2-7; 7 nucleotides align to TRBD1. V was pared by 2 bases and J by 2 bases, with 4 bases of the junction left unmatched. From germline, CDR1 is SGDLS and CDR2 YYNGEE. This CDR3 comprises 14 residues.

The V call is TRBV5-4, the J call TRBJ2-7; D is ambiguous. The V end lost 1 base, the J end lost 2 bases, and 10 bases lay between the germline ends. This CDR3 has 14 amino acids. Germline V gives CDR1 SGHNT, CDR2 YYREEE (reference sequence). CDR3 DNA sequence: TGTGCCAGCAGCTTGTGGCAGAGAGCCTACGAGCAGTACTTC. Its translation: CASSLWQRAYEQYF.

This clonotype was observed a handful of times. The V and J genes are TRBV15 and TRBJ2-5; perhaps TRBD1 as D (6 bases). The ends were cut back, 0 bases at V and 0 bases at J, with 11 bases in the middle. CDR1 is LNHNV and CDR2 is YYDKDF in the germline V gene (reference sequence). There are 16 residues in the CDR3. In DNA, the CDR3 is TGTGCCACCAGCAGAGATTCAAGGGGGAACCAAGAGACCCAGTACTTC. This sequence encodes CATSRDSRGNQETQYF.

The J gene is TRBJ2-3, the V gene TRBV18; 12 nucleotides agree with TRBD2. Unmatched junction bases numbered 10, after V lost 3 bases and J lost 6 bases. Germline loops: CDR1 KGHSH, CDR2 LQKENI. This CDR3 region has 17 residues. The CDR3 nucleotides are TGTGCCAGCTCACCCCTAACGACTAGCGGGAGTTTTGATACGCAGTATTTT. It is translated as CASSPLTTSGSFDTQYF.

The chain combines TRBV12-3 or TRBV12-4 with TRBJ2-3; maybe TRBD2 (6 bases). The V gene lost 4 bases and the J gene lost 3 bases, with 20 bases spanning the gap. The CDR3 has 17 residues. The CDR3 loop reads CASSWVGSPIGTDTQYF. Written as DNA, the CDR3 is TGTGCCAGCAGTTGGGTCGGGAGCCCGATTGGGACAGATACGCAGTATTTT.

This clonotype was detected many times. This sequence joins TRBV6-2 or TRBV6-3 and TRBJ1-1; no firm D call. Trimming shortened V by 1 base and J by 3 bases, and 6 bases separated the two germline ends. Germline loops: CDR1 MNHEY, CDR2 SVGEGT. The CDR3 runs to 13 residues. The CDR3 region is CASSYWYDTEAFF. The DNA for the CDR3 is TGTGCCAGCAGTTACTGGTATGACACTGAAGCTTTCTTT.